Detailed here is one TCR beta chain. The V gene's germline CDR1 is DFQATT and CDR2 SNEGSKA (reference sequence). Trimming removed 3 bases at V and 2 bases at J, with 22 bases between. This CDR3 spans 17 amino acids. Data came from immunoSEQ multiplex PCR; TCRdb stores just in-frame clones and leaves some out. Altogether roughly 84,000 clones are present, approximately 89% being singletons, with the ten largest covering approximately 7%. The data were taken from a study of control samples from healthy donors and cancer patients. V is TRBV20-1 and J is TRBJ1-2, with a weak D call TRBD1 (6 bases). Sequencing input: blood. This receptor was obtained from a man over 45 in good health. The CDR3: CSASVGAGWGENYGYTF. CDR3 nucleotide sequence: TGCAGTGCTAGTGTGGGGGCGGGATGGGGAGAGAACTATGGCTACACCTTC.